This entry concerns a single T cell receptor (beta chain). The antigen it binds to is not known. No base quality values were provided; no much bigger clone lies one nucleotide off. V is shortened by 3 bases, J by 4 bases, and the region joining them spans 12 bases. The germline V gene supplies CDR1 SGHTA and CDR2 FQGNSA. CDR3 length: 15 amino acids, cysteine to phenylalanine. Here the CDR3 DNA is all that survives: 45 bases in frame from base 1. The data were taken from a study of patients and donors after allogeneic stem cell transplantation (dated by TCRdb to about 2020). Library creation used RT-PCR. The sequencing machine was a NextSeq 550. TCRdb reanalyzed the raw reads on its own, using fastp at Q25 for trimming and MiXCR for clone calling, and kept in-frame beta chains. A single entry per CDR3 protein holds the most common genes and DNA from its merged rows. The sample table records 17,000 or so distinct CDR3 sequences; under 35% of these occur just once. The top ten clones comprise about 35% of the sample.

The sequencing input was blood, either unsorted or a sorted T cell fraction (not recorded which). This TCR was recovered from a human donor who was either an allogeneic HSCT recipient or a stem cell or donor lymphocyte infusion donor (not recorded which). It is not recorded whose cells these are; they may come from a transplant donor. This receptor chain uses TRBV7-2 and TRBJ2-2; the D region possibly corresponds to TRBD1 (5 bases align). The CDR3 protein sequence reads: CASSLQTVSTGELFF. The DNA sequence is TGTGCCAGCAGCTTGCAGACAGTAAGCACCGGGGAGCTGTTTTTT.